This T cell receptor (beta chain) was retrieved from a study of blood T cell repertoires in COVID-19. Study-level information: Samples taken during acute and convalescent COVID-19 were collected in the United States, Italy and Spain. PBMCs, B-cell-depleted T cells, or T cells provided the cDNA or gDNA that made up the material.

TCRdb keeps only in-frame clones here, not all; method: immunoSEQ multiplex PCR. This table has about 56,000 clones, about 91% appearing once. CDR3 length equals 15 residues. V was pared by 3 bases and J by 5 bases, with 8 bases of the junction left unmatched. CDR1 and CDR2 from the germline V gene are SNHLY and FYNNEI. The chain joins TRBV2 to TRBJ1-2; 8 nucleotides line up with TRBD1. Sequences were obtained from peripheral blood. This clonotype originated in a woman aged 55-69 years with COVID-19, enrolled during active disease. CDR3 DNA: TGTGCCAGCAGTGAGTGGCAGGGGGCTGGGTATGGCTACACCTTC. It codes for CASSEWQGAGYGYTF.